This paragraph covers one T cell receptor beta chain sequence. This clonotype was found many times. No antigen is known for it. No base-level quality is on record; no much larger clone is a single base apart. The germline V end is reduced by 5 bases and the J end by 3 bases; junction bases left unmatched: 6. From the cysteine through the phenylalanine, the CDR3 covers 15 amino acids. The DNA shown is the 45-base CDR3, in frame from base 1. CDR1 and CDR2 are read off the germline V gene (reference sequence) as SEHNR and FQNEAQ. This record belongs to a study of T-cell reconstitution after alpha-beta-depleted transplantation in children (dated by TCRdb to between 2015 and 2016). For context, the study as a whole: Using TCR repertoire profiling, the study followed T-cell immune reconstitution in a quantitative way in children after TCRalphabeta/CD19-depleted allogeneic hematopoietic cell transplantation.

Library construction relied on PCR. Sequencing was performed on an Illumina HiSeq 2500. To normalize quantification of the TCRbeta repertoire, the TCR libraries were built with molecular barcoding that relied on unique molecular identifiers. TCRdb reanalyzed the raw reads on its own, using fastp at Q25 for trimming and MiXCR for clone calling, and kept in-frame beta chains. Each CDR3 protein gets just one entry, which takes the most common genes and DNA from the rows behind it. For this sample the table gives some 490,000 distinct CDR3 sequences, of which around 12% were detected only once. The ten largest make up 5% to 6% of the sample.

Sequences were derived from PBMCs from the stem cell graft donor, sampled from the stem cell graft. The V and J genes are TRBV7-9 and TRBJ2-1; TRBD2 fits 8 bases in the junction. This sequence was found in a human donor who donated a stem cell graft to a child with combined immunodeficiency. The CDR3 in this case is CASSREGFVYNEQFF. The sequenced DNA: TGTGCCAGCAGCCGGGAGGGGTTTGTCTACAATGAGCAGTTCTTC.